This is a list of T cell receptor beta chains from one sample in a study of blood T cell repertoires in COVID-19. TCRdb keeps only in-frame clones here, not all; method: immunoSEQ multiplex PCR. The table lists around 200,000 clones, around nine tenths of them singletons, with roughly 0.9% in the top ten. The sample comprised peripheral blood. Receptors were obtained from a woman aged 18 to 35 who had recovered from COVID-19. Each CDR3 is given with its conserved first and last residue. Each record gives: clone size, D gene, V gene, J gene, CDR3 length, CDR3 protein, CDR3 DNA. D genes are given only for firm matches. The size entry is marked missing in some rows and otherwise reads once, few, many or a size class.

>NA|TRBD1|TRBV6-5|TRBJ1-2|15
CASSTTGQGARGYTF
TGTGCCAGCAGTACGACCGGACAGGGGGCGAGAGGCTACACCTTC
>many|NA|TRBV6-5|TRBJ1-6|16
CASSYSNGGYGSPLHF
TGTGCCAGCAGTTACTCGAATGGGGGCTATGGTTCACCCCTCCACTTT
>NA|TRBD2|TRBV4-1|TRBJ2-1|16
CASSQDTGGSYNEQFF
TGCGCCAGCAGCCAAGATACGGGAGGGTCTTACAATGAGCAGTTCTTC
>NA|TRBD2|TRBV15|TRBJ2-5|15
CATSRGRPSGETQYF
TGTGCCACCAGCAGAGGCAGACCTAGCGGGGAGACCCAGTACTTC
>NA|NA|TRBV27|TRBJ1-5|15
CASSLSLRSNQPQHF
TGTGCCAGCAGTTTAAGTCTGCGGAGCAATCAGCCCCAGCATTTT
>NA|NA|TRBV10-3|TRBJ1-4|14
CAIRKTGPNEKLFF
TGTGCCATCAGGAAGACAGGACCTAATGAAAAACTGTTTTTT
>NA|NA|TRBV10-2|TRBJ2-1|16
CASTPLGTSSYNEQFF
TGCGCCAGCACTCCTCTAGGTACCAGCTCCTACAATGAGCAGTTCTTC
>NA|NA|TRBV5-1|TRBJ2-3|13
CASSFGFEDTQYF
TGCGCCAGCAGCTTCGGGTTCGAGGATACGCAGTATTTT
>NA|NA|TRBV6-5|TRBJ1-2|13
CATRTGRPYGYTF
TGTGCCACCAGGACTGGGAGGCCCTATGGCTACACCTTC
>NA|TRBD2|TRBV27|TRBJ2-1|15
CASSVGLAGYNEQFF
TGTGCCAGCAGTGTGGGACTAGCGGGATACAATGAGCAGTTCTTC
>NA|TRBD1|TRBV27|TRBJ1-4|14
CAAGDRGLSEKLFF
TGTGCCGCGGGGGACAGGGGGCTTAGCGAAAAACTGTTTTTT
>once|NA|TRBV11-3|TRBJ1-1|14
CASSLSGPNTEAFF
TGTGCCAGCAGCTTATCGGGTCCGAACACTGAAGCTTTCTTT
>few|NA|TRBV30|TRBJ1-5|14
CAWSAGLGDQPQHF
TGTGCCTGGAGTGCAGGCCTAGGGGATCAGCCCCAGCATTTT
>NA|TRBD1|TRBV5-4|TRBJ2-5|14
CASSLGQGIETQYF
TGTGCCAGCAGCTTGGGACAGGGTATAGAGACCCAGTACTTC
>once|NA|TRBV2|TRBJ2-3|15
CASSPRSSPRDTQYF
TGTGCCAGCAGCCCCCGGTCATCCCCCCGGGATACGCAGTATTTT
>NA|TRBD1|TRBV4-3|TRBJ1-2|12
CASSQGDRIHTF
TGCGCCAGCAGCCAGGGGGACAGAATCCACACCTTC
>NA|NA|TRBV19|TRBJ1-3|14
CASIDGGIQNTIYF
TGTGCCAGTATCGACGGAGGGATCCAAAACACCATATATTTT
>NA|NA|TRBV5-5|TRBJ1-1|12
CASRGAGAEAFF
TGTGCCAGCAGGGGGGCGGGAGCCGAAGCTTTCTTT
>NA|NA|TRBV6-2/TRBV6-3|TRBJ2-7|12
CASSVLGYEQYF
TGTGCCAGCAGTGTACTAGGCTACGAGCAGTACTTC
>NA|NA|TRBV5-1|TRBJ1-2|14
CASLGSGNIYGYTF
TGCGCCAGCCTTGGTAGCGGCAACATCTATGGCTACACCTTC
>NA|TRBD1|TRBV27|TRBJ1-2|15
CASRGYRGPLYGYTF
TGTGCCAGCAGAGGATACAGGGGGCCCCTCTATGGCTACACCTTC
>NA|TRBD2|TRBV30|TRBJ2-3|16
CAWSRKREAGTDTQYF
TGTGCCTGGAGTAGGAAGCGGGAAGCCGGCACAGATACGCAGTATTTT
>NA|TRBD1|TRBV5-5|TRBJ1-4|16
CASSLNPGQGGEKLFF
TGTGCCAGCAGTCTTAACCCGGGACAGGGAGGTGAAAAACTGTTTTTT
>NA|TRBD1|TRBV11-2|TRBJ1-1|14
CASSHPSTGAEAFF
TGTGCCAGCAGCCACCCCTCGACAGGGGCTGAAGCTTTCTTT
>NA|NA|TRBV21-1|TRBJ2-7|16
CASSANGQGAPYEQYF
TGTGCCAGCAGCGCGAACGGACAGGGGGCTCCCTACGAGCAGTACTTC
>NA|TRBD1|TRBV7-9|TRBJ1-6|16
CASSWDRDPYNSPLHF
TGTGCCAGCAGCTGGGACAGGGACCCCTATAATTCACCCCTCCACTTT
>NA|NA|TRBV7-2|TRBJ1-2|14
CASSSLGQFYGYTF
TGTGCCAGCAGCTCACTAGGACAGTTCTATGGCTACACCTTC
>NA|NA|TRBV5-6|TRBJ2-7|13
CASSLGLNYEQYF
TGTGCCAGCAGCTTGGGACTTAATTACGAGCAGTACTTC
>NA|TRBD2|TRBV7-7|TRBJ2-1|13
CASSASGNNEQFF
TGTGCTAGCAGCGCTAGCGGGAACAATGAGCAGTTCTTC
>NA|NA|TRBV6-5|TRBJ2-1|11
CASTRGNEQFF
TGTGCCAGCACCCGCGGAAATGAGCAGTTCTTC
>NA|TRBD2|TRBV3-1/TRBV3-2|TRBJ2-7|13
CASSHAGAYEQYF
TGTGCCAGCAGCCACGCGGGGGCCTACGAGCAGTACTTC
>NA|NA|TRBV3-1/TRBV3-2|TRBJ2-5|13
CASSLWGQETQYF
TGTGCCAGCAGTCTTTGGGGGCAGGAGACCCAGTACTTC
>NA|NA|TRBV2|TRBJ1-5|13
CASSGGGSQPQHF
TGTGCCAGCAGTGGGGGGGGGAGTCAGCCCCAGCATTTT
>NA|TRBD1|TRBV27|TRBJ2-1|16
CASSLTQTGVGFEQFF
TGTGCCAGCAGTTTAACGCAAACAGGGGTTGGGTTTGAGCAGTTCTTC
>NA|TRBD2|TRBV19|TRBJ2-3|11
CASMRGDTQYF
TGTGCCTCCATGCGGGGGGATACGCAGTATTTT
>few|NA|TRBV5-1|TRBJ1-2|16
CASSPEPGGRDYGYTF
TGCGCCAGCAGCCCGGAGCCGGGGGGACGGGACTATGGCTACACCTTC
>NA|NA|TRBV20-1|TRBJ1-4|16
CSASGAGSGTNEKLFF
TGCAGTGCTAGTGGGGCGGGATCTGGGACTAATGAAAAACTGTTTTTT
>NA|NA|TRBV5-5|TRBJ2-7|14
CASSHGDSSYEQYF
TGTGCCAGCAGCCACGGCGACAGCTCCTACGAGCAGTACTTC
>NA|TRBD2|TRBV19|TRBJ2-3|19
CASSSSGTSGGSGTDTQYF
TGTGCCAGTAGTAGTTCCGGGACTAGCGGGGGCTCCGGCACAGATACGCAGTATTTT
>once|NA|TRBV5-1|TRBJ2-5|13
CASSLEPGETQYF
TGCGCCAGCAGCCTCGAGCCGGGGGAGACCCAGTACTTC
>NA|NA|TRBV29-1|TRBJ2-5|10
CSVSTGTQYF
TGCAGCGTGTCAACCGGGACCCAGTACTTC
>NA|NA|TRBV4-3|TRBJ1-3|16
CASSQVLESIGNTIYF
TGCGCCAGCAGCCAAGTCCTAGAATCAATCGGAAACACCATATATTTT
>NA|TRBD2|TRBV7-7|TRBJ2-2|15
CASSPSGGHTGELFF
TGTGCCAGCAGCCCTAGCGGGGGACACACCGGGGAGCTGTTTTTT
>NA|NA|TRBV6-2/TRBV6-3|TRBJ1-3|14
CASSTTGVGNTIYF
TGTGCCAGCAGTACAACAGGCGTCGGAAACACCATATATTTT
>NA|NA|TRBV10-3|TRBJ2-7|14
CAISPGTSSYEQYF
TGTGCCATCAGTCCCGGGACATCCTCCTACGAGCAGTACTTC
>NA|TRBD2|TRBV7-3|TRBJ2-1|14
CASSYLAANNEQFF
TGTGCCAGCAGCTATCTAGCGGCGAACAATGAGCAGTTCTTC
>NA|NA|TRBV9|TRBJ2-3|13
CATSKASEDTQYF
TGTGCCACTTCCAAAGCTAGCGAAGATACGCAGTATTTT
>NA|TRBD1|TRBV11-3|TRBJ2-7|14
CASSSGTGVYEQYF
TGTGCCAGCAGCTCTGGGACAGGGGTATACGAGCAGTACTTC